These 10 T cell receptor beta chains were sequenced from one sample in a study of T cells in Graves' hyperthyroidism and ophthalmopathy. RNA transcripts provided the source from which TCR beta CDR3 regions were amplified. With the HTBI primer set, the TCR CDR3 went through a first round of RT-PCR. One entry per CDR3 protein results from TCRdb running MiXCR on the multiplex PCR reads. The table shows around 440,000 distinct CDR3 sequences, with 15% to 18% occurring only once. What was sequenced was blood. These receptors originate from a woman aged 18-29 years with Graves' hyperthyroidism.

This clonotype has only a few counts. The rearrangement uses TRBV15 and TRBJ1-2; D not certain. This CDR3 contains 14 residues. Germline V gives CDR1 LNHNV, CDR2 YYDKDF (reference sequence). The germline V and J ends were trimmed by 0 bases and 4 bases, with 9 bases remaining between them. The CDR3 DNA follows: TGTGCCACCAGCAGAGATCTTGGAGTCTATGGCTACACCTTC. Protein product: CATSRDLGVYGYTF. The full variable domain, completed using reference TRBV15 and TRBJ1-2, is DAMVIQNPRYQVTQFGKPVTLSCSQTLNHNVMYWYQQKSSQAPKLLFHYYDKDFNNEADTPDNFQSRRPNTSFCFLDIRSPGLGDTAMYLCATSRDLGVYGYTFGSGTRLTVV.

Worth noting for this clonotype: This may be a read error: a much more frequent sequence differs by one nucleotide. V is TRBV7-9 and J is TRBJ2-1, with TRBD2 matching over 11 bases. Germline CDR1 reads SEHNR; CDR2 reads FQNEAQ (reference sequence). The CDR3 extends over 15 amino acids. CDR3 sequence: CASRAGTSGYNEQLF. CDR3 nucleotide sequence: TGTGCCAGCAGAGCCGGGACTAGCGGATACAATGAGCAGCTCTTC. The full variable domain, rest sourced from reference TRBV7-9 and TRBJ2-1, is DTGVSQNPRHKITKRGQNVTFRCDPISEHNRLYWYRQTLGQGPEFLTYFQNEAQLEKSRLLSDRFSAERPKGSFSTLEIQRTEQGDSAMYLCASRAGTSGYNEQLFGPGTRLTVL.

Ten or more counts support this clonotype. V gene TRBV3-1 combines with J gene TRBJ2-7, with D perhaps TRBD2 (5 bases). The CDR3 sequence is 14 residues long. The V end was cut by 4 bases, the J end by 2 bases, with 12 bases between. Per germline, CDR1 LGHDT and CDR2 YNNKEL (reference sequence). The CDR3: CASSPRLPAYEQYF. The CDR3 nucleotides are TGTGCCAGCAGCCCCCGACTACCAGCCTACGAGCAGTACTTC.

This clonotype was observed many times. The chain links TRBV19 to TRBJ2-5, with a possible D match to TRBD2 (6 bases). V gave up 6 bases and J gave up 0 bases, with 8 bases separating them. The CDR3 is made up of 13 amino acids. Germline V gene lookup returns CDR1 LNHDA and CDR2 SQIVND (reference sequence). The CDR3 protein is CASRSSDQETQYF. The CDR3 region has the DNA TGTGCCAGTAGGTCTAGCGACCAAGAGACCCAGTACTTC.

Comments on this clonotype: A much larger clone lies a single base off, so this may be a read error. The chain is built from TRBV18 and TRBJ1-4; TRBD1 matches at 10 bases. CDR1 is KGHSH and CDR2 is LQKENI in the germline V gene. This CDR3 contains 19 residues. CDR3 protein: CTSSRQGARLNGANEKLFF. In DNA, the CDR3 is TGTACCAGCTCTAGACAGGGGGCGCGACTCAACGGGGCGAATGAAAAACTGTTTTTT.

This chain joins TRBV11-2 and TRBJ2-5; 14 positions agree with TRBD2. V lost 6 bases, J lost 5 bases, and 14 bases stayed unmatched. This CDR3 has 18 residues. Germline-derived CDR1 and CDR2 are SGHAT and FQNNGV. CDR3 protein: CASSHGTSGSLKGETQYF. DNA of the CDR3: TGTGCCAGCAGTCACGGGACTAGCGGGAGCTTGAAGGGGGAGACCCAGTACTTC.

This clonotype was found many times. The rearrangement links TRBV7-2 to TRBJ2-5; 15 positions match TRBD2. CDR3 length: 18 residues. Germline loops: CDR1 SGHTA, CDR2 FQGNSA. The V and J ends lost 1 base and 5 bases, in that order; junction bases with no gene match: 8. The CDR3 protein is CASSLGWTSGGAGETQYF. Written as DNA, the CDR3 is TGTGCCAGCAGCTTAGGGTGGACTAGCGGGGGGGCGGGGGAGACCCAGTACTTC.

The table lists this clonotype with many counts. CDR3 residues: CRPERGGQETQYF. The CDR3 nucleotides read TGCAGACCCGAGCGAGGGGGGCAAGAGACCCAGTACTTC. This chain connects TRBV20-1 to TRBJ2-5; the D call may be TRBD1 or TRBD2 (6 bases each). This CDR3 is 13 amino acids long. CDR1 DFQATT and CDR2 SNEGSKA come from the germline V gene (reference sequence).

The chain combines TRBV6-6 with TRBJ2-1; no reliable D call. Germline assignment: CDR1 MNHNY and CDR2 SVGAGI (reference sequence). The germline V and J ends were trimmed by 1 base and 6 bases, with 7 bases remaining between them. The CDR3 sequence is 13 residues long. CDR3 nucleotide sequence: TGTGCCAGCAGTTACTTCAAAGGCAATGAGCAGTTCTTC. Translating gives CASSYFKGNEQFF.

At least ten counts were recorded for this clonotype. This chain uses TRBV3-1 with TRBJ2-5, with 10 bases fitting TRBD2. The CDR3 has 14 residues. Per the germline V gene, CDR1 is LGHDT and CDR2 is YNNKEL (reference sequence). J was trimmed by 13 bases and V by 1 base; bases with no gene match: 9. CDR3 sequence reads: CASSQGGAGGPLYF. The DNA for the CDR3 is TGTGCCAGCAGCCAAGGAGGAGCGGGAGGGCCCCTGTACTTC.